Sequencing of this T cell receptor (beta chain) was carried out in a study of T cells after yellow fever vaccination. Study observations and caveats: In FACS-sorted repertoires, abundant clonotypes from the bulk population could appear as contaminants.

CDR3 size: 14 residues. With V trimmed by 5 bases and J by 0 bases, 3 bases remained unmatched. Via MiXCR, TCRdb re-called the 5' RACE reads, giving one row per CDR3 protein. The profile shows almost 70,000 distinct CDR3 sequences, under 6.5% of them singletons. In this sample, this clonotype turned up many times. Its antigen is as yet unknown. The source is a man aged 18 to 30 who received the YFV17D yellow fever vaccine. The chain employs TRBV12-3 or TRBV12-4 and TRBJ1-1; 7 nucleotides line up with TRBD1. The source material was CD4+ T cells sorted from PBMCs, sampled around 14 days after the first yellow fever vaccination. The CDR3 sequence is CASSAQGMNTEAFF. DNA for the CDR3: TGTGCCAGCAGTGCACAGGGGATGAACACTGAAGCTTTCTTT.